The 20 T cell receptor beta chains presented below share a single source sample, sequenced in a study of cytomegalovirus exposure and HLA in healthy donors (dated by TCRdb to 2015 to 2018). The library was generated by the immunoSEQ multiplex PCR assay. A mixture of 60 forward primers for TCR Vbeta segments and 13 reverse primers for TCR Jbeta segments was used in the multiplex PCR. As stored in TCRdb, this immuneACCESS dataset retains in-frame rearrangements with V and J assigned. A fraction of the clones does not appear; measured against another copy, unresolved V genes explain less than half of the discrepancy, and the remainder lacks a known reason. The table for this sample lists about 130,000 clones; about 81% of them were counted only once. 0.85% to 1.4% of the sample is in the top ten clones. Source material: PBMCs. The source is a woman in her 30s in good health and CMV-seronegative.

The chain couples TRBV18 to TRBJ1-2; possible D gene TRBD1, 6 bases. Germline V CDR1 and CDR2: KGHSH, LQKENI. This CDR3 has 15 amino acids. V gave up 4 bases and J gave up 0 bases, with 12 bases separating them. CDR3 residues: CASSHGQLANYGYTF. In DNA form, the CDR3 reads TGTGCCAGCTCACACGGACAGTTAGCTAACTATGGCTACACCTTC.

V is TRBV7-9 and J is TRBJ2-5, with D possibly being TRBD1 (5 bases). The DNA matches TRBJ2-7 better at its end, which makes the J call doubtful. Germline assignment: CDR1 SEHNR and CDR2 FQNEAQ (reference sequence). This CDR3 region has 17 residues. CDR3 region: CASSPSRFARQSYEQYF. The CDR3 coding sequence is TGTGCCAGCAGCCCTTCACGCTTCGCCCGACAGTCCTACGAGCAGTACTTC.

CDR3 sequence reads: CAISASGADKNIQYF. The CDR3, as DNA: TGTGCCATCAGTGCGTCAGGGGCGGACAAAAACATTCAGTACTTC. The chain employs TRBV10-3 and TRBJ2-4, with D perhaps TRBD1 (6 bases). The V gene lost 4 bases and the J gene lost 3 bases, with 13 bases spanning the gap. This CDR3 has 15 amino acids. CDR1 is ENHRY and CDR2 is SYGVKD in the germline V gene.

J is TRBJ1-6 and V is TRBV5-1, with TRBD1 identical over 9 bases. The CDR3 is 15 amino acids. From germline, CDR1 is SGHRS and CDR2 YFSETQ. Trimming at V came to 4 bases and at J to 7 bases, leaving 6 bases not matched to a gene. CDR3 nucleotide sequence: TGCGCCAGCAGCCCCCGGACAGGGGAGAATTCACCCCTCCACTTT. It is translated as CASSPRTGENSPLHF.

The V and J genes are TRBV5-4 and TRBJ2-7; weak D call: TRBD1 (6 bases). V lost 0 bases and J 0 bases, leaving 10 bases between the germline ends. In germline, CDR1 is SGHNT, CDR2 YYREEE (reference sequence). The CDR3 spans 15 residues. The chain's CDR3 is CASSLEGGSSYEQYF. Here the CDR3 DNA reads TGTGCCAGCAGCTTGGAAGGGGGAAGCTCCTACGAGCAGTACTTC.

About this clone: One end of the junction fails to match germline, which may point to a read error. The chain recombines TRBV7-7 with TRBJ2-5; no firm D call. The length of the CDR3 is 15 residues. The germline V gene encodes CDR1 SSHAT and CDR2 FNYEAQ (reference sequence). The CDR3 DNA follows: TGTGCTAGCAGCTTAGGTGGAGTCCTTCAAGAGACCCAGTACTTC. It yields the protein CASSLGGVLQETQYF.

J is TRBJ2-2 and V is TRBV27, with TRBD2 identical over 11 bases. Looked up from germline, CDR1 is MNHEY and CDR2 is SMNVEV (reference sequence). The CDR3 runs to 16 residues. With 6 bases clipped from V and 1 base from J, the junction kept 4 bases outside the gene matches. The CDR3 region has the DNA TGTGCCAGCAGCTTGGGACTAGCGGAGAACACCGGGGAGCTGTTTTTT. It codes for CASSLGLAENTGELFF.

The rearrangement joins TRBV5-6 to TRBJ2-7; 9 bases are shared with TRBD1. Germline V gene lookup returns CDR1 SGHDT and CDR2 YYEEEE. The length of the CDR3 is 15 residues. V lost 3 bases to trimming and J lost 4 bases; unmatched junction nucleotides: 8. The CDR3 is CASSSYGGQGYEQYF. CDR3 in DNA: TGTGCCAGCAGCTCATACGGGGGACAGGGATACGAGCAGTACTTC.

This clone has only a few counts. This chain joins TRBV5-1 and TRBJ1-2; the D is unclear. Germline V gives CDR1 SGHRS, CDR2 YFSETQ. This CDR3 comprises 15 residues. Trimming took 3 bases from V and 4 from J, leaving 16 bases between them. In DNA form, the CDR3 reads TGCGCCAGCAGCTCTGATGGGCAAATTGCCTATGGCTACACCTTC. It translates to CASSSDGQIAYGYTF.

This clone occurred a few times. This specimen includes other DNA sequences encoding the same CDR3. The chain recombines TRBV30 with TRBJ1-2; D is ambiguous. Trimming took 0 bases from V and 2 from J, leaving 7 bases between them. This CDR3 contains 13 residues. Germline V gene sequence: CDR1 GTSNPN, CDR2 SVGIG (reference sequence). CDR3: CAWSVPGNYGYTF. DNA for the CDR3: TGTGCCTGGAGTGTACCCGGGAACTATGGCTACACCTTC.

This clone was counted only a few times. The V and J genes are TRBV19 and TRBJ1-3; D is perhaps TRBD1 (5 bases). The CDR3 has 13 amino acids. Trimming shortened V by 5 bases and J by 8 bases, and 13 bases separated the two germline ends. Germline CDR1 reads LNHDA; CDR2 reads SQIVND (reference sequence). As DNA, the CDR3 is TGTGCCAGTAGTCCAGGGCCCTGGCACACCATATATTTT. Its translation is CASSPGPWHTIYF.

This sequence joins TRBV19 and TRBJ2-1, with D possibly being TRBD1 (6 bases). Germline assignment: CDR1 LNHDA and CDR2 SQIVND (reference sequence). This CDR3 is built from 13 residues. V lost 6 bases to trimming and J lost 9 bases, with 15 bases between them. The CDR3 reads CASSEQGYGEQFF. The CDR3 nucleotides read TGTGCCAGTAGCGAGCAGGGGTATGGTGAGCAGTTCTTC.

Turning to this clone: Its ends do not fully match the called genes, so a read error is possible. V usage is TRBV7-3 and J usage is TRBJ2-5; 8 positions agree with TRBD2. The CDR3 runs 16 residues. Germline CDR1 SGHTA, CDR2 FQGTGA. CDR3 DNA: TGTGCCAGCAGCATAACTGGAAGCGGGGGAAAAGAGACCCAGTACTTC. Encoded protein: CASSITGSGGKETQYF. Supplemented by reference TRBV7-3 and TRBJ2-5, the full variable domain reads GAGVSQTPSNKVTEKGKYVELRCDPISGHTALYWYRQSLGQGPEFLIYFQGTGAADDSGLPNDRFFAVRPEGSVSTLKIQRTERGDSAVYLCASSITGSGGKETQYFGPGTRLLVL.

This sequence joins TRBV19 and TRBJ1-2, with D possibly matching TRBD1 (5 bases). The CDR3 has 15 amino acids. V lost 1 base and J 4 bases, leaving 13 bases between the germline ends. In germline, CDR1 is LNHDA, CDR2 SQIVND (reference sequence). The CDR3: CASSIAWTFPYGYTF. CDR3 sequence (DNA): TGTGCCAGTAGTATAGCTTGGACATTCCCCTATGGCTACACCTTC. Together with reference TRBV19 and TRBJ1-2, the CDR3 gives the full variable domain: DGGITQSPKYLFRKEGQNVTLSCEQNLNHDAMYWYRQDPGQGLRLIYYSQIVNDFQKGDIAEGYSVSREKKESFPLTVTSAQKNPTAFYLCASSIAWTFPYGYTFGSGTRLTVV.

This chain uses TRBV11-2 with TRBJ2-2; 7 bases are a match to TRBD1. CDR1 and CDR2 from the germline V gene are SGHAT and FQNNGV. The CDR3 spans 15 residues. J was trimmed by 3 bases and V by 4 bases; bases with no gene match: 5. The CDR3 protein is CASSSGQVYTGELFF. CDR3 DNA: TGTGCCAGCAGCTCTGGACAGGTGTACACCGGGGAGCTGTTTTTT.

This clone was found once. The V and J genes are TRBV6-1 and TRBJ1-1; 7 positions match TRBD1. Losses at the gene ends were 2 bases for V and 2 bases for J; bases not matched to a gene: 2. In germline, CDR1 is MNHNS, CDR2 SASEGT. The CDR3 has 14 residues. Written as DNA, the CDR3 is TGTGCCAGCAGTGAATGGGACAGTAACACTGAAGCTTTCTTT. Its translation: CASSEWDSNTEAFF.

This clone is a singleton in its sample. The genes are TRBV5-1 and TRBJ2-7; 8 bases are a match to TRBD1. CDR1 SGHRS and CDR2 YFSETQ come from the germline V gene. J was trimmed by 0 bases and V by 4 bases; bases with no gene match: 6. CDR3 length: 15 amino acids. The CDR3 coding sequence is TGCGCCAGCAGCCCCGGACAGGGCTACTCCTACGAGCAGTACTTC. It encodes CASSPGQGYSYEQYF.

This clone appeared a single time. The chain carries TRBV7-8 and TRBJ2-7; 9 positions match TRBD2. CDR1 and CDR2 from the germline V gene are SGHVS and FQNEAQ. The CDR3 loop spans 18 amino acids. V lost 3 bases to trimming and J lost 4 bases; unmatched junction nucleotides: 16. This CDR3 reads CASSFRGPLSGSSYEQYF. In DNA form, the CDR3 reads TGTGCCAGCAGCTTCCGGGGCCCCCTTAGCGGGAGCTCTTACGAGCAGTACTTC.

The V call is TRBV7-2, the J call TRBJ2-1; 9 bases map to TRBD1. Trimming cost V 1 base and J 6 bases; bases outside gene matches: 4. The CDR3 is 15 residues long. CDR1 is SGHTA, CDR2 FQGNSA, per germline. The CDR3 is CASSLGQGVFNEQFF. The DNA for the CDR3 is TGTGCCAGCAGCTTAGGACAGGGGGTATTCAATGAGCAGTTCTTC. Using reference TRBV7-2 and TRBJ2-1 for the parts outside the CDR3, the full variable domain is GAGVSQSPSNKVTEKGKDVELRCDPISGHTALYWYRQSLGQGLEFLIYFQGNSAPDKSGLPSDRFSAERTGGSVSTLTIQRTQQEDSAVYLCASSLGQGVFNEQFFGPGTRLTVL.

This clone was detected only once. The CDR3 loop is CASSQYLSGETQYF. CDR3 nucleotide sequence: TGTGCCAGCAGCCAATATCTTAGTGGTGAGACCCAGTACTTC. The chain recombines TRBV4-2 with TRBJ2-5; no definite D call. CDR1 LGHNA and CDR2 YNFKEQ come from the germline V gene. Trimming removed 2 bases from V and 5 bases from J, with 12 bases in between. This CDR3 contains 14 residues.